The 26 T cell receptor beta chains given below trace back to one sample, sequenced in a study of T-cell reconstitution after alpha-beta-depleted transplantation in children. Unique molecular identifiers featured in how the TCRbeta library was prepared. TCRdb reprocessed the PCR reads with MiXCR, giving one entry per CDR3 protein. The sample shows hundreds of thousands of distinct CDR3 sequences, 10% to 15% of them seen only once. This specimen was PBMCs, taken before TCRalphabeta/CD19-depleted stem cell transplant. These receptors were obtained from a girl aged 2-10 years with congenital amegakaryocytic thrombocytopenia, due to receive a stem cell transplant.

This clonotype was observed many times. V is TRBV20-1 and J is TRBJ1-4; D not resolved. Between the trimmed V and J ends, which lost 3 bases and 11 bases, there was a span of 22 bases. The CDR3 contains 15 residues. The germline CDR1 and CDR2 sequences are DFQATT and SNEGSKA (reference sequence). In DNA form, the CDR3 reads TGCAGTGCTAGGGGTTCGGGCCTCGCTACGGAGAAACTGTTTTTT. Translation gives CSARGSGLATEKLFF.

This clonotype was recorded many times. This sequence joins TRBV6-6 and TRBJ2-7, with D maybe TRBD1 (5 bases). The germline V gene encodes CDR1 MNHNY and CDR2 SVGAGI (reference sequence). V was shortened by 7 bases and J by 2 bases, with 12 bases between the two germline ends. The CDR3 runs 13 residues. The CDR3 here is CASNPTGTYEQYF. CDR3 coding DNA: TGTGCCAGCAATCCAACAGGAACCTACGAGCAGTACTTC.

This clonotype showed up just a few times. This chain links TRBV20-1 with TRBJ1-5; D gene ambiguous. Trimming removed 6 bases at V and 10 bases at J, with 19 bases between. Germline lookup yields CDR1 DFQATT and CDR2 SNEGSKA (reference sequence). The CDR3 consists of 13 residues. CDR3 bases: TGCAGTGCGCAGCCGGTTGGGAGTGGCCCCCAGCATTTT. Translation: CSAQPVGSGPQHF.

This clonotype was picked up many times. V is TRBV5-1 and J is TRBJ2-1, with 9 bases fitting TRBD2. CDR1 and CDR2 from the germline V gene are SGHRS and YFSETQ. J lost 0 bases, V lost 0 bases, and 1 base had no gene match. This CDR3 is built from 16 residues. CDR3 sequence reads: CASSLDSGSSYNEQFF. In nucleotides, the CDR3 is TGCGCCAGCAGCTTGGATAGCGGGAGCTCCTACAATGAGCAGTTCTTC.

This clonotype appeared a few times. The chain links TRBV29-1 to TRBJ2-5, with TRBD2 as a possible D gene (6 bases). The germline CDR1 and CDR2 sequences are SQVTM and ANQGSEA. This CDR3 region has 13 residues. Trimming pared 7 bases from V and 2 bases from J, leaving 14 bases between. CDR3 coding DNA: TGCAGCGACACAACGGGGGTACAAGAGACCCAGTACTTC. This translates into CSDTTGVQETQYF. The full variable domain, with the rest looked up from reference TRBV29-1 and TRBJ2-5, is SAVISQKPSRDICQRGTSLTIQCQVDSQVTMMFWYRQQPGQSLTLIATANQGSEATYESGFVIDKFPISRPNLTFSTLTVSNMSPEDSSIYLCSDTTGVQETQYFGPGTRLLVL.

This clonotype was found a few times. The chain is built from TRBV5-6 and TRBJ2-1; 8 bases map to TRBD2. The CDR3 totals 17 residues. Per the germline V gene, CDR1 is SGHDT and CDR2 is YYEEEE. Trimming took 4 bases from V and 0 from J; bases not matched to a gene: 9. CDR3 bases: TGTGCCAGCAGCGGATCGGGACTAGGACCCTCCTACAATGAGCAGTTCTTC. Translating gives CASSGSGLGPSYNEQFF. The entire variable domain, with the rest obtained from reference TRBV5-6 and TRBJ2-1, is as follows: DAGVTQSPTHLIKTRGQQVTLRCSPKSGHDTVSWYQQALGQGPQFIFQYYEEEERQRGNFPDRFSGHQFPNYSSELNVNALLLGDSALYLCASSGSGLGPSYNEQFFGPGTRLTVL.

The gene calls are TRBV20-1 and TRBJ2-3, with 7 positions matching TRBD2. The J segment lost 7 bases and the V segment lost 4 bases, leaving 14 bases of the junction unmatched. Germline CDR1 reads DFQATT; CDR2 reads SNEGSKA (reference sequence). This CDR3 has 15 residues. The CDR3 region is CSATSRGSSPHTQYF. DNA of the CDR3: TGCAGTGCTACCTCTCGCGGGAGTTCGCCGCATACGCAGTATTTT.

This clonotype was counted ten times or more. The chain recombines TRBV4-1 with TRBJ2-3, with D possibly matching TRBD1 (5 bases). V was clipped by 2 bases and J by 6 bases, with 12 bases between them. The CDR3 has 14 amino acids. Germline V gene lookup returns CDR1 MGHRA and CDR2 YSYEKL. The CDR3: CASSQLGAWDTQYF. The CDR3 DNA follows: TGCGCCAGCAGCCAATTAGGGGCGTGGGATACGCAGTATTTT.

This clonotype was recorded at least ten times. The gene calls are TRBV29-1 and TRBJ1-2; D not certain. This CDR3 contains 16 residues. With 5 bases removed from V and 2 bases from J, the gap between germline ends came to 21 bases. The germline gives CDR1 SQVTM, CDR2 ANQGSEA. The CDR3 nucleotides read TGCAGCGTTAGGAAGTGGGCCTCCCCCCTCAACTATGGCTACACCTTC. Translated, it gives CSVRKWASPLNYGYTF.

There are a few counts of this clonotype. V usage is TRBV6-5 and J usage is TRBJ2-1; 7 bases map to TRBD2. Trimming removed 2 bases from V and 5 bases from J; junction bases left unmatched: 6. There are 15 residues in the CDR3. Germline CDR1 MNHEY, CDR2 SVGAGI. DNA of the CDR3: TGTGCCAGCAGTTACGGGAGGGGATTCAACAATGAGCAGTTCTTC. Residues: CASSYGRGFNNEQFF.

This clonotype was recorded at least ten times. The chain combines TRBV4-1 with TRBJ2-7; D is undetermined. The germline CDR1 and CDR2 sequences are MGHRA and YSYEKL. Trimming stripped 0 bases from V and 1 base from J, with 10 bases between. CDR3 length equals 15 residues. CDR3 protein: CASSQDRRPSYEQYF. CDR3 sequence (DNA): TGCGCCAGCAGCCAAGATCGTCGGCCGTCCTACGAGCAGTACTTC.

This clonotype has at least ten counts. CDR3 nucleotides: TGTGCCAGCAGTTTAGTAGCCAACGTCCTGACTTTC. It is translated as CASSLVANVLTF. The rearrangement links TRBV12-3 or TRBV12-4 to TRBJ2-6; D is unresolved. Trimming stripped 1 base from V and 7 bases from J, with 2 bases between. This CDR3 has 12 amino acids.

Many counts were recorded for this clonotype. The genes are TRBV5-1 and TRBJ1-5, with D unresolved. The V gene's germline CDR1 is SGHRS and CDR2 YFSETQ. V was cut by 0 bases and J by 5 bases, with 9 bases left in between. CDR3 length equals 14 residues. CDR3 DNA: TGCGCCAGCAGCTTGGGAGGGAAGGATCAGCCCCAGCATTTT. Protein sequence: CASSLGGKDQPQHF.

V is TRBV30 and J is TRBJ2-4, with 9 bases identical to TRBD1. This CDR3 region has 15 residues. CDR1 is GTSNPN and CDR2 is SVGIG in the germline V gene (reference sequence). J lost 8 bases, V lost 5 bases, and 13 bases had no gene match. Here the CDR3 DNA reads TGTGCCTGGTCCGGTCCTCGACAGGGGGTATACATTCAGTACTTC. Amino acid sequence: CAWSGPRQGVYIQYF. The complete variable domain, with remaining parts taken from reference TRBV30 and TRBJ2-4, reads SQTIHQWPATLVQPVGSPLSLECTVEGTSNPNLYWYRQAAGRGLQLLFYSVGIGQISSEVPQNLSASRPQDRQFILSSKKLLLSDSGFYLCAWSGPRQGVYIQYFGAGTRLSVL.

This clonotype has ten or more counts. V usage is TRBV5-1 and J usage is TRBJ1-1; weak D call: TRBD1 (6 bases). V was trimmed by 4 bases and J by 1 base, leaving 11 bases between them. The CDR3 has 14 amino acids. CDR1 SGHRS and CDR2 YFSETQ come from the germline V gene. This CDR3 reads CASSGGASNTEAFF. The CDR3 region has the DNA TGCGCCAGCAGCGGGGGGGCATCGAACACTGAAGCTTTCTTT.

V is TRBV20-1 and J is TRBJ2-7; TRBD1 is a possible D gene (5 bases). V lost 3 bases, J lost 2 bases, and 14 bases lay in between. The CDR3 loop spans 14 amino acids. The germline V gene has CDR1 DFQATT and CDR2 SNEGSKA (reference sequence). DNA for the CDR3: TGCAGTGCTAGTTCGGCAGGGATTCCCTACGAGCAGTACTTC. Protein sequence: CSASSAGIPYEQYF.

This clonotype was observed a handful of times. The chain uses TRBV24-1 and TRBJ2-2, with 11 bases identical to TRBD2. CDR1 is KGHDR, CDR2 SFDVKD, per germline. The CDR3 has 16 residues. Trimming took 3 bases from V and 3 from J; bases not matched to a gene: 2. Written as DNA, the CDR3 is TGTGCCACCAGTGATCGACTAGCGGGACACACCGGGGAGCTGTTTTTT. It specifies CATSDRLAGHTGELFF.

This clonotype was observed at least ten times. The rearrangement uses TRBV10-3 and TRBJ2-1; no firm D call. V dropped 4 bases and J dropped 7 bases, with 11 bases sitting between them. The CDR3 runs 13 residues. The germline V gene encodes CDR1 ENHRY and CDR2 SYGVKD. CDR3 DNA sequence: TGTGCCATCAGTGGTTCTTCTCCGAATGAGCAGTTCTTC. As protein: CAISGSSPNEQFF.

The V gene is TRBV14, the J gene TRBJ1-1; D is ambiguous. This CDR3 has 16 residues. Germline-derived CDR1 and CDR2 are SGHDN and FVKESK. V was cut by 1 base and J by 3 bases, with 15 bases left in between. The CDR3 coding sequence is TGTGCCAGCAGCCAAGTGGCAATAGGGATGGACACTGAAGCTTTCTTT. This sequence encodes CASSQVAIGMDTEAFF.

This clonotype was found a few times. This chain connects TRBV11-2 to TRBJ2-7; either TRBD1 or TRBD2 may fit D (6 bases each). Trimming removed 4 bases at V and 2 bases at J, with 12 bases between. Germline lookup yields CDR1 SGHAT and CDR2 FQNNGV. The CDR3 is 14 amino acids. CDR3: CASSWRGDAYEQYF. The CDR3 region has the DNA TGTGCCAGCAGCTGGAGGGGGGACGCCTACGAGCAGTACTTC.

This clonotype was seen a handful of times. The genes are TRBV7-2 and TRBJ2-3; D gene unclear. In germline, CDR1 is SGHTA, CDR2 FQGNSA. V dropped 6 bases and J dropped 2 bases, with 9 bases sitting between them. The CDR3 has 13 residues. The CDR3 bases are TGTGCCAGCAGTAAGACCTTCACAGATACGCAGTATTTT. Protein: CASSKTFTDTQYF.

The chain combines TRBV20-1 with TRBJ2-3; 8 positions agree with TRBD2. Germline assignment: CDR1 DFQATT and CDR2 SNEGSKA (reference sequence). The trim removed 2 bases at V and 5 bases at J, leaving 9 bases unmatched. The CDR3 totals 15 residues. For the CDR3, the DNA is TGCAGTGCTAGAAATCGACGGGAGGGCATAGATACGCAGTATTTT. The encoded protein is CSARNRREGIDTQYF.

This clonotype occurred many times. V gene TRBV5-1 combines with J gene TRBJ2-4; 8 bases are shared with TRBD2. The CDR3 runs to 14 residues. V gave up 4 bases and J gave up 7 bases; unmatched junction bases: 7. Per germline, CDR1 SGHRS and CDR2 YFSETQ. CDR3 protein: CASSPREGFNIQYF. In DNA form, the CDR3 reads TGCGCCAGCAGCCCCCGGGAGGGCTTTAACATTCAGTACTTC. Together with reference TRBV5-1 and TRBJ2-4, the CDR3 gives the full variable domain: KAGVTQTPRYLIKTRGQQVTLSCSPISGHRSVSWYQQTPGQGLQFLFEYFSETQRNKGNFPGRFSGRQFSNSRSEMNVSTLELGDSALYLCASSPREGFNIQYFGAGTRLSVL.

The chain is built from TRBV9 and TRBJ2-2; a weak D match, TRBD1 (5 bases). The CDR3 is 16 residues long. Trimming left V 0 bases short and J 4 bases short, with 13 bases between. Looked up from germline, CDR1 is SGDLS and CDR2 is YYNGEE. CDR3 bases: TGTGCCAGCAGCGTAGGGGGCGGATTCCCCACCGGGGAGCTGTTTTTT. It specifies CASSVGGGFPTGELFF.

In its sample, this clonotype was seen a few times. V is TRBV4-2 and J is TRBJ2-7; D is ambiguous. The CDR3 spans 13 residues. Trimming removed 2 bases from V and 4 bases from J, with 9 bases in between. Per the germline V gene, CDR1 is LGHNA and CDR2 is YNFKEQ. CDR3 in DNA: TGTGCCAGCAGCCAAACCCCCGAGTACGAGCAGTACTTC. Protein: CASSQTPEYEQYF.

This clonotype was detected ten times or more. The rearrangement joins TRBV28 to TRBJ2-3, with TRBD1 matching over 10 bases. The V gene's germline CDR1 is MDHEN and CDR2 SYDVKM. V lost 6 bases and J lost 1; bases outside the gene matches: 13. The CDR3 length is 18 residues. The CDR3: CASSSPRGGTGGTDTQYF. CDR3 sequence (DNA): TGTGCCAGCAGCTCACCCCGAGGGGGGACAGGGGGCACAGATACGCAGTATTTT. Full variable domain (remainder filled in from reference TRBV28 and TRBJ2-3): DVKVTQSSRYLVKRTGEKVFLECVQDMDHENMFWYRQDPGLGLRLIYFSYDVKMKEKGDIPEGYSVSREKKERFSLILESASTNQTSMYLCASSSPRGGTGGTDTQYFGPGTRLTVL.